This TCR beta chain was identified in a study of CD8+CD57+ T cells in acquired aplastic anemia. Across the whole study: Sorted cells (CD4+ and CD8+) yielded DNA amounts that averaged approximately 3 ug.

Whole-study results and caveats: Researchers reported that CD8+ Simpson's diversity was not significantly different in patients versus controls.

As concerns this clonotype: Its target is unknown.

Template material for TCR beta VDJ and CDR3 profiling consisted of genomic DNA. TCRdb re-analysed the reads in MiXCR, keeping a single row per CDR3 protein. The data hold around 140,000 distinct CDR3 sequences, with roughly 40% observed a single time. J was trimmed by 14 bases and V by 4 bases; bases with no gene match: 7. CDR1 is KGHDR, CDR2 SFDVKD, per germline. The CDR3 contains 12 residues. The source material was sorted CD4+, CD8+, or CD8+CD57+ T cells (not recorded which) from PBMCs. This clonotype was sampled from a human donor in good health, serving as a control. The rearrangement joins TRBV24-1 to TRBJ2-5; the match to TRBD1 covers 9 bases. DNA for the CDR3: TGTGCCACCAGTGACCGGACAGGGGCGTATTACTTC. Its translation: CATSDRTGAYYF.